A selection of T cell receptor beta chains follows, all from one sample in a study of PD-1 blockade in classical Hodgkin lymphoma. The assay was immunoSEQ multiplex PCR, and TCRdb's table has in-frame clones only and misses some. Here the sample spans about 52,000 clones, around nine tenths being singletons. Specimen: peripheral blood mononuclear cells (PBMCs), collected before the fourth cycle of nivolumab. The receptors shown here come from a human donor with classical Hodgkin lymphoma. Each CDR3 is given without its conserved first and last residue. Each record gives: V gene, J gene, D gene, CDR3 protein. The D gene is left open where the match is weak.

v_gene: TRBV27; j_gene: TRBJ2-5; d_gene: NA; CDR3aa: ASSLRGISPGAETQY
v_gene: TRBV7-3; j_gene: TRBJ2-6; d_gene: TRBD1; CDR3aa: ASSLSGTGFSGANVLT
v_gene: TRBV7-9; j_gene: TRBJ1-2; d_gene: NA; CDR3aa: ASSLVGGGGYGYT
v_gene: TRBV14; j_gene: TRBJ2-1; d_gene: TRBD1; CDR3aa: ASSPGQGPYNEQF
v_gene: TRBV5-1; j_gene: TRBJ2-5; d_gene: TRBD2; CDR3aa: ASSFERGPRETQY
v_gene: TRBV15; j_gene: TRBJ2-7; d_gene: NA; CDR3aa: ATSTIDRPYEQY
v_gene: TRBV6-5; j_gene: TRBJ2-1; d_gene: TRBD1; CDR3aa: ASSEGGLQF
v_gene: TRBV7-8; j_gene: TRBJ2-1; d_gene: TRBD2; CDR3aa: ASSSPGGGVLGEQF
v_gene: TRBV5-1; j_gene: TRBJ2-3; d_gene: NA; CDR3aa: ASSLAGGSTDTQY
v_gene: TRBV6-5; j_gene: TRBJ2-6; d_gene: NA; CDR3aa: ASSYSWVGANVLT
v_gene: TRBV4-3; j_gene: TRBJ1-2; d_gene: TRBD1; CDR3aa: ASSQGQGATDGYT
v_gene: TRBV7-2; j_gene: TRBJ1-1; d_gene: NA; CDR3aa: ASSSTGNTEAF
v_gene: TRBV7-9; j_gene: TRBJ2-3; d_gene: NA; CDR3aa: ASSSPTGDTQY
v_gene: TRBV27; j_gene: TRBJ1-5; d_gene: NA; CDR3aa: ASSLSGTLSNQPQH
v_gene: TRBV7-9; j_gene: TRBJ1-6; d_gene: NA; CDR3aa: ASSLALERGNSPLH
v_gene: TRBV28; j_gene: TRBJ1-2; d_gene: NA; CDR3aa: ATLQGGFNYGYT
v_gene: TRBV5-1; j_gene: TRBJ2-5; d_gene: NA; CDR3aa: ASGAETQY
v_gene: TRBV4-2; j_gene: TRBJ2-7; d_gene: NA; CDR3aa: ASSQGGGEQY
v_gene: TRBV29-1; j_gene: TRBJ1-1; d_gene: TRBD1; CDR3aa: SVYDRANTEAF
v_gene: TRBV9; j_gene: TRBJ1-2; d_gene: TRBD1; CDR3aa: ASSDEDRGLLNYGYT
v_gene: TRBV6-4; j_gene: TRBJ2-1; d_gene: TRBD1; CDR3aa: AIRDRDNEQF
v_gene: TRBV6-6; j_gene: TRBJ2-3; d_gene: NA; CDR3aa: ASRRTGGADTQY
v_gene: TRBV7-9; j_gene: TRBJ1-2; d_gene: TRBD1; CDR3aa: ASSFFQGEGYT
v_gene: TRBV7-9; j_gene: TRBJ1-6; d_gene: NA; CDR3aa: ASSGTGSSYNSPLH
v_gene: TRBV11-3; j_gene: TRBJ1-1; d_gene: TRBD1; CDR3aa: ASSLGQGLGTEAF
v_gene: TRBV7-3; j_gene: TRBJ2-3; d_gene: TRBD1; CDR3aa: ASSSGTGGEDTQY
v_gene: TRBV5-1; j_gene: TRBJ2-5; d_gene: NA; CDR3aa: ASSFAPMGQETQY
v_gene: TRBV6-1; j_gene: TRBJ2-1; d_gene: TRBD2; CDR3aa: ASSASSGNFNNEQF
v_gene: TRBV2; j_gene: TRBJ1-5; d_gene: NA; CDR3aa: ASSEGFNRQPQH
v_gene: TRBV5-1; j_gene: TRBJ1-6; d_gene: NA; CDR3aa: ASSLVGDKNSPLH
v_gene: TRBV6-1; j_gene: TRBJ1-1; d_gene: NA; CDR3aa: ASSEEPEGLNTEAF
v_gene: TRBV27; j_gene: TRBJ2-7; d_gene: NA; CDR3aa: ASSSLGLTYEQY
v_gene: TRBV11-2; j_gene: TRBJ1-5; d_gene: NA; CDR3aa: ASSLGGRGNQPQH
v_gene: TRBV16; j_gene: TRBJ1-5; d_gene: NA; CDR3aa: ASSHRGGSNQPQH
v_gene: TRBV6-6; j_gene: TRBJ1-4; d_gene: NA; CDR3aa: ASSYGQGREKLF
v_gene: TRBV28; j_gene: TRBJ2-7; d_gene: NA; CDR3aa: ASSSTGPREQY
v_gene: TRBV13; j_gene: TRBJ2-7; d_gene: TRBD1; CDR3aa: ASSFDRGHEQY
v_gene: TRBV5-3; j_gene: TRBJ2-7; d_gene: TRBD2; CDR3aa: ARSPWLAGVEQY
v_gene: TRBV4-1; j_gene: TRBJ1-6; d_gene: NA; CDR3aa: ASSHVTGPNSPLH
v_gene: TRBV2; j_gene: TRBJ2-1; d_gene: TRBD2; CDR3aa: ASSVDTSGQNEQF
v_gene: TRBV6-5; j_gene: TRBJ2-3; d_gene: NA; CDR3aa: ASRRADTQY
v_gene: TRBV18; j_gene: TRBJ1-1; d_gene: TRBD1; CDR3aa: ASSVDRGPSTEAF
v_gene: TRBV5-1; j_gene: TRBJ2-7; d_gene: TRBD1; CDR3aa: ASSLTGTGSYEQY
v_gene: TRBV2; j_gene: TRBJ2-6; d_gene: NA; CDR3aa: ASSPGRRSGANVLT
v_gene: TRBV2; j_gene: TRBJ2-5; d_gene: TRBD1; CDR3aa: ASRASTGGSETQY
v_gene: TRBV5-1; j_gene: TRBJ2-1; d_gene: TRBD2; CDR3aa: ASSLGLAGGPEQF
v_gene: TRBV19; j_gene: TRBJ2-5; d_gene: TRBD1; CDR3aa: ASSPRTGLETQY
v_gene: TRBV7-3; j_gene: TRBJ1-1; d_gene: NA; CDR3aa: ASKRGASNTEAF
v_gene: TRBV6-1; j_gene: TRBJ2-7; d_gene: TRBD2; CDR3aa: ASSDGPGLAYEQY